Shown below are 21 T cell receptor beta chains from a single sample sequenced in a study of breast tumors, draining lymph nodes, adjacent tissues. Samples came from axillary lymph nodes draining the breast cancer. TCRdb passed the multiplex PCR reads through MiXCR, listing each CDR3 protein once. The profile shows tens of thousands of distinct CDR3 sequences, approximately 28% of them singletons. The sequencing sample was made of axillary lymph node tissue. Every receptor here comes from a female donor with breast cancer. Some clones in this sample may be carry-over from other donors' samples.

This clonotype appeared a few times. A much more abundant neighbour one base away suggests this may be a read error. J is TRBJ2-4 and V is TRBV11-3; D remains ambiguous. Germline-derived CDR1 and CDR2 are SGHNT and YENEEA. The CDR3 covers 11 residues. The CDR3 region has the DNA TGTGCCAGCAGCTTATCGAACATTCCGTACTTC. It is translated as CASSLSNIPYF.

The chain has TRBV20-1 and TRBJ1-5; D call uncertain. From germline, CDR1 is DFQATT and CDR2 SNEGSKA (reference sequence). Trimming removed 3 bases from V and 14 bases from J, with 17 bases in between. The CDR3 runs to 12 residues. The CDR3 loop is CSARGGRPYEHF. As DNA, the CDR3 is TGCAGTGCTAGGGGCGGGCGCCCCTACGAGCATTTT.

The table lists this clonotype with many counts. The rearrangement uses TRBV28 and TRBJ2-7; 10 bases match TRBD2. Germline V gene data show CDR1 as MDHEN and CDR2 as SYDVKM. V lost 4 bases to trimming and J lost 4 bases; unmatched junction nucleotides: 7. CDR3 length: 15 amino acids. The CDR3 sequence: CASSSWTSGLYEQYF. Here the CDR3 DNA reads TGTGCCAGCAGTTCCTGGACTAGCGGCCTATACGAGCAGTACTTC.

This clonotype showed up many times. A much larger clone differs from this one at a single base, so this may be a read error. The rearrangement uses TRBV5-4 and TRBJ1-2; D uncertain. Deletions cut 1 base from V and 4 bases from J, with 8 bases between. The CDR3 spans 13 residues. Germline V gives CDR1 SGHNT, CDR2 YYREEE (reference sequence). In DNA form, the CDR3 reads TGTGCCAGCAGCTTGCTCAGAACCTATGGCTACACCTTC. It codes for CASSLLRTYGYTF.

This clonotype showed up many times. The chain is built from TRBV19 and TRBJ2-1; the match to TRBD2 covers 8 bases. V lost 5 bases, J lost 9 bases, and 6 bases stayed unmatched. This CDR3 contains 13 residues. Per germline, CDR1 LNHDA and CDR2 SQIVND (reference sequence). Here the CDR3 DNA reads TGTGCCAGTAGTTCGGGACTAGGAGGTGAGCAGTTCTTC. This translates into CASSSGLGGEQFF. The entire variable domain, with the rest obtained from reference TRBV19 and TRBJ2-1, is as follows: DGGITQSPKYLFRKEGQNVTLSCEQNLNHDAMYWYRQDPGQGLRLIYYSQIVNDFQKGDIAEGYSVSREKKESFPLTVTSAQKNPTAFYLCASSSGLGGEQFFGPGTRLTVL.

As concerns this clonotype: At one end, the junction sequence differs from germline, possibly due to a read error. The CDR3 loop reads CTSRGPGGGYGQYF. CDR3 DNA sequence: TGTACCAGCAGGGGCCCAGGGGGCGGGTACGGGCAGTACTTC. The chain joins TRBV6-4 to TRBJ2-7, with TRBD1 matching over 8 bases. Germline loops: CDR1 MRHNA, CDR2 SNTAGT. CDR3 size: 14 residues.

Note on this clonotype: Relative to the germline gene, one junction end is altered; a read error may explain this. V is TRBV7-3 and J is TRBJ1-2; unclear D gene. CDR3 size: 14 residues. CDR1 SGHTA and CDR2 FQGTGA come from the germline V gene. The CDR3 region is CASSLIAGLGGYTF. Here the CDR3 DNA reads TGTGCCAGCAGCTTAATCGCGGGCCTCGGAGGCTACACGTTC.

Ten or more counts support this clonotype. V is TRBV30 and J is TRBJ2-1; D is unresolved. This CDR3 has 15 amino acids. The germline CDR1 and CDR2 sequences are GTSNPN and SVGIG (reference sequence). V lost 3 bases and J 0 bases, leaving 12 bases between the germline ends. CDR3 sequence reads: CAWSEPSSSYNEQFF. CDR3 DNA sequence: TGTGCCTGGAGCGAGCCGTCGAGCTCCTACAATGAGCAGTTCTTC.

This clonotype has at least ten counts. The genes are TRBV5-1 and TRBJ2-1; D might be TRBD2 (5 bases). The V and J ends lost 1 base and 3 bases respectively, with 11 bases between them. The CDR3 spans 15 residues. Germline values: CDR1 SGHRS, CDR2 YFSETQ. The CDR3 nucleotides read TGCGCCAGCAGCTTGTCGAGCGGAGGCTACAATGAGCAGTTCTTC. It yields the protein CASSLSSGGYNEQFF.

The CDR3 DNA sequence: TGTGCCAGCAGCACGGGACGGACCTTGGACACTGAAGCTTTCTTT. Amino acids: CASSTGRTLDTEAFF. The chain has TRBV7-9 and TRBJ1-1, with D perhaps matching TRBD1 (5 bases). The CDR3 consists of 15 residues. Germline V gives CDR1 SEHNR, CDR2 FQNEAQ (reference sequence). Between the trimmed V and J ends, which lost 5 bases and 3 bases, there was a span of 16 bases.

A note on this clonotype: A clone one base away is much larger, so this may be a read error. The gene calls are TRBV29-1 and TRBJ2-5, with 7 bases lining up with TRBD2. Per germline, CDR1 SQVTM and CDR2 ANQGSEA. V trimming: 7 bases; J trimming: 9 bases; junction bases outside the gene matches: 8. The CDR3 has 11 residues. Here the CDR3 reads CSAMGGGAQYF. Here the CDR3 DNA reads TGCAGCGCAATGGGGGGGGGGGCCCAGTACTTC.

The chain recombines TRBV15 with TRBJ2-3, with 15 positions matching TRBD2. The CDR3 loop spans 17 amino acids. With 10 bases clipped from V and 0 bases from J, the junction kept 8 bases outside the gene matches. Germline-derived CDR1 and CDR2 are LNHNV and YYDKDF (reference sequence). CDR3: CAKDTGLAGGSTDTQYF. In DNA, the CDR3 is TGTGCCAAAGATACGGGACTAGCGGGAGGTAGCACAGATACGCAGTATTTT.

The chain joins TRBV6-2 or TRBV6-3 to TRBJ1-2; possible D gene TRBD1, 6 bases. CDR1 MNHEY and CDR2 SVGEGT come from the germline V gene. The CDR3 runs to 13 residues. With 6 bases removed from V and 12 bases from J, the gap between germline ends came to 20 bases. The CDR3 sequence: CASRRRTGSGNTF. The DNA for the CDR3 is TGTGCCAGCAGGCGGAGAACAGGGTCTGGAAACACCTTC.

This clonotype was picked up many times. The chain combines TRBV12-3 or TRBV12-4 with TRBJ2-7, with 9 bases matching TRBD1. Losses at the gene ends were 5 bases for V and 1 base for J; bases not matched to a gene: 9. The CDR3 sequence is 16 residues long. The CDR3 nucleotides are TGTGCCAGCAGTGTAAACAGGGGGCTGAGGTCCTACGAGCAGTACTTC. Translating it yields CASSVNRGLRSYEQYF.

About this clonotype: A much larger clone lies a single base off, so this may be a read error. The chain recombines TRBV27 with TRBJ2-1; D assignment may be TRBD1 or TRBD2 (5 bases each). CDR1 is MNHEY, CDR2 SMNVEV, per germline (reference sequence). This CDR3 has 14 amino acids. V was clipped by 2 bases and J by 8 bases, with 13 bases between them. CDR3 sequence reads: CASSLEGQGDEQFF. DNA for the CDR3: TGTGCCAGCAGTTTAGAGGGGCAGGGCGATGAGCAGTTCTTC.

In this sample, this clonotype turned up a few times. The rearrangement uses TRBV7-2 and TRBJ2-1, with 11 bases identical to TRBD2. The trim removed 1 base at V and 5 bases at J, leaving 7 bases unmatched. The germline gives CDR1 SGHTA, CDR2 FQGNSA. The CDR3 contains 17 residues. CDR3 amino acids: CASSLEGTSGQDNEQFF. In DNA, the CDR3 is TGTGCCAGCAGCTTAGAGGGGACTAGCGGCCAAGACAATGAGCAGTTCTTC. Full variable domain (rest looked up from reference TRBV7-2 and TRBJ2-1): GAGVSQSPSNKVTEKGKDVELRCDPISGHTALYWYRQSLGQGLEFLIYFQGNSAPDKSGLPSDRFSAERTGGSVSTLTIQRTQQEDSAVYLCASSLEGTSGQDNEQFFGPGTRLTVL.

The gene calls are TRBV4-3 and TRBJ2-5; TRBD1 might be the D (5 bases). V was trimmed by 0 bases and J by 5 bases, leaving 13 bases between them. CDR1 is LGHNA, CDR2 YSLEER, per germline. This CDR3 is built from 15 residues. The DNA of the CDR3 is TGCGCCAGCAGCCAAGATACAGGTCCCCGGGAGACCCAGTACTTC. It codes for CASSQDTGPRETQYF.

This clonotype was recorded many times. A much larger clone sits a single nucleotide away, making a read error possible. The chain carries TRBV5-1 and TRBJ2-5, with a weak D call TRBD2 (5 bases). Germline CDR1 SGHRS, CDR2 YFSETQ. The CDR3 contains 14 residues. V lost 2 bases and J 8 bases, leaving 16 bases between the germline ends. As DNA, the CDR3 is TGCGCCAGCAGCTTCGGGGAACTAGGAGACACCCAGTACTTC. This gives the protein CASSFGELGDTQYF.

CDR3 sequence reads: CASSRDPQTDTQYF. The CDR3 nucleotides read TGTGCCAGCAGCAGGGATCCACAGACAGATACGCAGTATTTT. The chain links TRBV5-4 to TRBJ2-3; D is uncertain. Trimming stripped 4 bases from V and 3 bases from J, with 12 bases between. This CDR3 spans 14 amino acids. CDR1 is SGHNT and CDR2 is YYREEE in the germline V gene (reference sequence).

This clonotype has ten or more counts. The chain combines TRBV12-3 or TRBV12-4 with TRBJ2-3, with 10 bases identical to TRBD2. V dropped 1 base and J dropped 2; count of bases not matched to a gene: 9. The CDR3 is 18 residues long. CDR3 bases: TGTGCCAGCAGTTTAGGGACTAGCGGATACCTAACCACAGATACGCAGTATTTT. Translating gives CASSLGTSGYLTTDTQYF.

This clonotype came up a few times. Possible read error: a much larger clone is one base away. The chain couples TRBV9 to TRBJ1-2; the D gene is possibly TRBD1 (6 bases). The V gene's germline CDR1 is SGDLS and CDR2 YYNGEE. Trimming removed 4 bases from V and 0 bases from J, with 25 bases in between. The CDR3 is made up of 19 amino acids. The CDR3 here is CASSTASGTGGGSNYGYTF. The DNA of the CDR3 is TGTGCCAGCAGCACAGCTTCCGGGACGGGAGGGGGATCTAACTATGGCTACACCTTC. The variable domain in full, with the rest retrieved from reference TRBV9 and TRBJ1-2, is DSGVTQTPKHLITATGQRVTLRCSPRSGDLSVYWYQQSLDQGLQFLIQYYNGEERAKGNILERFSAQQFPDLHSELNLSSLELGDSALYFCASSTASGTGGGSNYGYTFGSGTRLTVV.